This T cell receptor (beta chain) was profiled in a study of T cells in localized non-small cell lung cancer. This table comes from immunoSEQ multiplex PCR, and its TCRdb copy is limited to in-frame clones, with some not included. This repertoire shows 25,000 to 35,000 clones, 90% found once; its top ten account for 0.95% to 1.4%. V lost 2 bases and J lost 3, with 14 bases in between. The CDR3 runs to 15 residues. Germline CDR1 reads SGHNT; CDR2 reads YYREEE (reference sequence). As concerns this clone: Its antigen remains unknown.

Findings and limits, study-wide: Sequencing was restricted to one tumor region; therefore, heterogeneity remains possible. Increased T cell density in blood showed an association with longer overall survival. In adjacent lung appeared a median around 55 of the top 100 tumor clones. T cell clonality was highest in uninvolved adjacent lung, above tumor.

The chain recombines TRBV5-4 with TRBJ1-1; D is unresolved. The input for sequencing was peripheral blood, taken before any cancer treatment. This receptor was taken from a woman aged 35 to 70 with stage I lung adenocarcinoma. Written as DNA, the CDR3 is TGTGCCAGCAGCTTCCGACGGGCGGGAGACACTGAAGCTTTCTTT. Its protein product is CASSFRRAGDTEAFF.